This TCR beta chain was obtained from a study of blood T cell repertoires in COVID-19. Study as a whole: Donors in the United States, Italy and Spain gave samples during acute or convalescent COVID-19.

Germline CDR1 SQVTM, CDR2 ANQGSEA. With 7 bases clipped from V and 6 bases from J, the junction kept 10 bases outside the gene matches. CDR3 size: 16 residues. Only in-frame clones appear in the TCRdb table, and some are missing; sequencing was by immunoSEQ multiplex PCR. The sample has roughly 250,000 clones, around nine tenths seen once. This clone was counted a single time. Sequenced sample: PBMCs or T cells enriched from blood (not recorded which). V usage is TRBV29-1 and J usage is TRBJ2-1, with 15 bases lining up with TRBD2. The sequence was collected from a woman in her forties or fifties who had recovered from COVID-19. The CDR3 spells CSERRGLAGGGNEQFF. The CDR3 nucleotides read TGCAGCGAGCGACGGGGACTAGCGGGAGGAGGCAATGAGCAGTTCTTC.